This T cell receptor beta chain was obtained from a study of identical twins. TCRdb ran MiXCR on the 5' RACE reads and lists one entry per CDR3 protein. The sample includes roughly 230,000 distinct CDR3 sequences, approximately 8.3% of them seen just once. This clonotype was counted many times. What it binds is unknown. Germline CDR1 is MNHEY and CDR2 is SVGEGT. This CDR3 has 18 residues. Trimming took 6 bases from V and 0 from J; bases not matched to a gene: 13. Study-level findings and limits: Excess sharing by twins proved weaker in beta out-of-frame sequences. Beta clonotypes that were abundant in cord blood contained fewer insertions, a pattern absent from memory repertoires.

These same records also appear under a second study, on yellow fever vaccine responses in identical twins.

This TCR was sampled from a woman younger than 30 in good health. The sequenced sample was CD8+ T cells sorted from blood. This rearrangement joins TRBV6-2 or TRBV6-3 to TRBJ2-1, with 8 bases matching TRBD1. The CDR3 DNA is TGTGCCAGCAGCTACCGGGACAGGCTTACTAGCTCCTACAATGAGCAGTTCTTC. The encoded protein is CASSYRDRLTSSYNEQFF.